Following are 18 T cell receptor beta chains from one sample sequenced in a study of T cell changes during pregnancy in multiple sclerosis. Only in-frame clones appear in the TCRdb table, and some are missing; sequencing was by immunoSEQ multiplex PCR. The sample records around 110,000 clones, 75% to 95% being singletons. The source material was peripheral blood, sampled before pregnancy. The origin of the receptors is a female donor with multiple sclerosis, enrolled in a pregnancy study.

The V gene is TRBV2, the J gene TRBJ2-7; the match to TRBD1 covers 10 bases. Germline trimming cut 3 bases from V and 6 bases from J; bases unmatched to any gene: 8. CDR1 is SNHLY, CDR2 FYNNEI, per germline. The CDR3 extends over 15 amino acids. The CDR3 sequence: CASSDPGTGAVEQYF. CDR3 coding DNA: TGTGCCAGCAGTGACCCCGGGACAGGGGCAGTCGAGCAGTACTTC.

This CDR3 is CAISGTSGSDYEQYF. DNA of the CDR3: TGTGCCATCAGTGGAACTAGCGGGAGTGACTACGAGCAGTACTTC. V and J are TRBV10-3 and TRBJ2-7; 11 bases map to TRBD2. V shed 4 bases and J 3 bases; nucleotides not matched to a gene: 5. Germline-derived CDR1 and CDR2 are ENHRY and SYGVKD. The CDR3 length is 15 residues.

The chain employs TRBV9 and TRBJ2-7; no clear D. The germline V gene has CDR1 SGDLS and CDR2 YYNGEE. V was trimmed by 1 base and J by 4 bases, leaving 9 bases between them. The CDR3 length is 13 residues. CDR3 loop: CASSVSPLYEQYF. Written as DNA, the CDR3 is TGTGCCAGCAGCGTAAGCCCCCTTTACGAGCAGTACTTC. The variable domain in full, with the rest retrieved from reference TRBV9 and TRBJ2-7, is DSGVTQTPKHLITATGQRVTLRCSPRSGDLSVYWYQQSLDQGLQFLIQYYNGEERAKGNILERFSAQQFPDLHSELNLSSLELGDSALYFCASSVSPLYEQYFGPGTRLTVT.

The chain joins TRBV11-2 to TRBJ2-1; TRBD2 is a possible D gene (5 bases). In germline, CDR1 is SGHAT, CDR2 FQNNGV. Trimming took 1 base from V and 7 from J, leaving 11 bases between them. The CDR3 has 14 residues. CDR3 bases: TGTGCCAGCAGCTTAGGACTATACCGTAATGAGCAGTTCTTC. Amino acid sequence: CASSLGLYRNEQFF.

V is TRBV4-1 and J is TRBJ1-5; D unresolved. The CDR3 loop spans 15 amino acids. The V end was cut by 4 bases, the J end by 4 bases, with 14 bases between. The germline V gene encodes CDR1 MGHRA and CDR2 YSYEKL. CDR3 region: CASSLIKTGNQPQHF. CDR3 bases: TGCGCCAGCAGCCTAATCAAGACTGGTAATCAGCCCCAGCATTTT.

This clone is a singleton in its sample. J is TRBJ2-7 and V is TRBV30, with TRBD1 identical over 8 bases. J gave up 1 base and V 5 bases, and 4 bases lay outside the gene matches. The CDR3 is 13 residues long. The germline gives CDR1 GTSNPN, CDR2 SVGIG (reference sequence). In nucleotides, the CDR3 is TGTGCCTGGTCAGGGGGCCGGTCCTACGAGCAGTACTTC. As protein: CAWSGGRSYEQYF.

This chain joins TRBV11-2 and TRBJ2-2; D gene uncertain. This CDR3 spans 13 amino acids. V shed 4 bases and J shed 5 bases, with 8 bases lying between them. Germline CDR1 and CDR2: SGHAT and FQNNGV. CDR3 coding DNA: TGTGCCAGCAGCTCATCGCGGACCGGGGAGCTGTTTTTT. Translated: CASSSSRTGELFF. The variable domain in full, completed from reference TRBV11-2 and TRBJ2-2, reads EAGVAQSPRYKIIEKRQSVAFWCNPISGHATLYWYQQILGQGPKLLIQFQNNGVVDDSQLPKDRFSAERLKGVDSTLKIQPAKLEDSAVYLCASSSSRTGELFFGEGSRLTVL.

This sequence joins TRBV6-5 and TRBJ2-7; a possible D gene is TRBD1 (6 bases). This CDR3 is 12 amino acids long. CDR1 MNHEY and CDR2 SVGAGI come from the germline V gene. With 6 bases removed from V and 4 bases from J, the gap between germline ends came to 10 bases. CDR3 coding DNA: TGTGCCAGCAGGTCGGACAGTTACGAGCAGTACTTC. Translated, it gives CASRSDSYEQYF.

The chain links TRBV27 to TRBJ2-3; a weak D match, TRBD2 (5 bases). Trimming stripped 6 bases from V and 4 bases from J, with 14 bases between. CDR1 MNHEY and CDR2 SMNVEV come from the germline V gene (reference sequence). The CDR3 runs 14 residues. The CDR3 bases are TGTGCCAGCAGCTATGCCGGGGTCCCAGATACGCAGTATTTT. Translating gives CASSYAGVPDTQYF.

Note on this clone: Other DNA sequences within the sample encode an identical CDR3. V is TRBV2 and J is TRBJ2-3, with a weak D call TRBD2 (6 bases). CDR1 is SNHLY and CDR2 is FYNNEI in the germline V gene. The CDR3 spans 11 residues. The V end was cut by 6 bases, the J end by 5 bases, with 6 bases between. The CDR3 here is CASSGGDTQYF. The CDR3 nucleotides are TGTGCCAGCAGCGGGGGAGATACGCAGTATTTT. The full variable domain, in which reference TRBV2 and TRBJ2-3 provide the parts outside the CDR3, is EPEVTQTPSHQVTQMGQEVILRCVPISNHLYFYWYRQILGQKVEFLVSFYNNEISEKSEIFDDQFSVERPDGSNFTLKIRSTKLEDSAMYFCASSGGDTQYFGPGTRLTVL.

J is TRBJ2-7 and V is TRBV7-2; D perhaps matches TRBD1 (5 bases). This CDR3 contains 12 residues. Germline V CDR1 and CDR2: SGHTA, FQGNSA. The ends were cut back, 2 bases at V and 6 bases at J, with 8 bases in the middle. The CDR3 loop is CASSLFGAEQYF. CDR3 DNA: TGTGCCAGCAGCTTATTTGGGGCCGAGCAGTACTTC.

The chain uses TRBV4-3 and TRBJ2-1; D is possibly TRBD1 (5 bases). The germline V and J ends were trimmed by 0 bases and 0 bases, with 9 bases remaining between them. CDR1 is LGHNA, CDR2 YSLEER, per germline. This CDR3 contains 16 residues. DNA of the CDR3: TGCGCCAGCAGCCAAGATGACAGCAACTCCTACAATGAGCAGTTCTTC. It yields the protein CASSQDDSNSYNEQFF.

The chain employs TRBV5-1 and TRBJ2-3; TRBD2 matches at 8 bases. Trimming at V came to 0 bases and at J to 1 base, leaving 10 bases not matched to a gene. This CDR3 contains 18 residues. The germline CDR1 and CDR2 sequences are SGHRS and YFSETQ. DNA for the CDR3: TGCGCCAGCAGCTTGGAAGGCCGCGGGGGGACCCGCACAGATACGCAGTATTTT. Residues: CASSLEGRGGTRTDTQYF.

This clone has only one observation. The chain recombines TRBV25-1 with TRBJ2-5; D is uncertain. The V end lost 6 bases, the J end lost 0 bases, and 11 bases lay between the germline ends. The V gene's germline CDR1 is MGHDK and CDR2 SYGVNS. CDR3 length: 14 residues. CDR3 region: CASRQADHQETQYF. In nucleotides, the CDR3 is TGTGCCAGCAGGCAGGCCGATCACCAAGAGACCCAGTACTTC.

V and J are TRBV9 and TRBJ2-1; TRBD2 aligns across 14 bases. The CDR3 runs 17 residues. V shed 0 bases and J 8 bases; nucleotides not matched to a gene: 7. Germline CDR1 is SGDLS and CDR2 is YYNGEE. The CDR3 nucleotides are TGTGCCAGCAGCGTAGCCCGACTAGCGGGAGGGCCCGATGAGCAGTTCTTC. Protein: CASSVARLAGGPDEQFF.

The chain combines TRBV6-6 with TRBJ1-3; D is perhaps TRBD1 (6 bases). Per germline, CDR1 MNHNY and CDR2 SVGAGI (reference sequence). The CDR3 loop spans 15 amino acids. V shed 7 bases and J shed 0 bases, with 13 bases lying between them. The CDR3 DNA reads TGTGCCAGCAAACAGACAGGAACCTCTGGAAACACCATATATTTT. Its translation: CASKQTGTSGNTIYF.

The chain employs TRBV4-1 and TRBJ1-2; D might be TRBD1 (6 bases). Looked up from germline, CDR1 is MGHRA and CDR2 is YSYEKL. CDR3 length equals 17 residues. Trimming left V 2 bases short and J 4 bases short, with 20 bases between. The CDR3 region has the DNA TGCGCCAGCAGCCAAAGAACCCTAACAGGGTTATTCTATGGCTACACCTTC. This sequence encodes CASSQRTLTGLFYGYTF.

This chain links TRBV7-3 with TRBJ2-3; D is unclear. The CDR3 is 13 residues long. Germline lookup yields CDR1 SGHTA and CDR2 FQGTGA. V was trimmed by 2 bases and J by 1 base, leaving 4 bases between them. The DNA for the CDR3 is TGTGCCAGCAGCTTAGGAGGCACAGATACGCAGTATTTT. Its protein is CASSLGGTDTQYF.